A selection of T cell receptor beta chains follows, all from one sample in a study of beta chain features in type 1 diabetes. Profiling relied on immunoSEQ multiplex PCR, and the TCRdb table lists in-frame clones only, not all of them. The top ten clones hold 0.6% to 0.85% of a sample with 150,000 or so clones, 7% to 10% of them seen once. The sample comprised central memory CD4+ T cells from blood. The receptors were sampled from a man between 18 and 35 years old in good health. Each CDR3 is given with its conserved first and last residue. Each record gives: J gene, V gene, clone size, D gene, CDR3 DNA, CDR3 protein. D genes are given only for firm matches. The size field is filled for only some rows; it gives once, few, many or a size class.

J: TRBJ2-7; V: TRBV5-1; size: few; D: -; DNA: TGCGCCAGCAGCCCCGGGACACCTATCTACGAGCAGTACTTC; CDR3: CASSPGTPIYEQYF
J: TRBJ2-3; V: TRBV10-3; size: -; D: -; DNA: TGTGCCATCAGTGACGCTAAGGGGGGGGCAGATACGCAGTATTTT; CDR3: CAISDAKGGADTQYF
J: TRBJ1-4; V: TRBV5-1; size: few; D: -; DNA: TGCGCCAGCAGCTTGGATCCGACTAATGAAAAACTGTTTTTT; CDR3: CASSLDPTNEKLFF
J: TRBJ2-7; V: TRBV6-5; size: -; D: TRBD1; DNA: TGTGCCAGCAGGGAACCGGGACAGGGGAGCTACGAGCAGTACTTC; CDR3: CASREPGQGSYEQYF
J: TRBJ2-5; V: TRBV7-3; size: few; D: TRBD1; DNA: TGTGCCAGCAGCTTATTTGGACAGGGGGCGGAGACCCAGTACTTC; CDR3: CASSLFGQGAETQYF
J: TRBJ1-6; V: TRBV7-2; size: few; D: -; DNA: TGTGCGAGCAAAAGGGGGGGTCAGATTTCACCCCTCCACTTT; CDR3: CASKRGGQISPLHF
J: TRBJ1-1; V: TRBV7-4; size: few; D: -; DNA: TGTGCCCCCCTAGGGGGCACTGAAGCTTTCTTT; CDR3: CAPLGGTEAFF
J: TRBJ2-6; V: TRBV27; size: few; D: -; DNA: TGTGCCAGCAGTTCCGGGCCCAGGGTGACTGGGGCCAACGTCCTGACTTTC; CDR3: CASSSGPRVTGANVLTF
J: TRBJ1-1; V: TRBV14; size: few; D: -; DNA: TGTGCCAGCAGCTACGGGGTCAACACTGAAGCTTTCTTT; CDR3: CASSYGVNTEAFF
J: TRBJ2-3; V: TRBV6-5; size: -; D: -; DNA: TGTGCCAGCAGAAAAGGGCAGGGTAGATTCGATACGCAGTATTTT; CDR3: CASRKGQGRFDTQYF
J: TRBJ2-5; V: TRBV7-3; size: -; D: TRBD1; DNA: TGTGCCAGCAGCTCAGGGGGCGGTGAGACCCAGTACTTC; CDR3: CASSSGGGETQYF
J: TRBJ1-6; V: TRBV19; size: -; D: -; DNA: TGTGCCAGTAGGAGGCAGGGAGGGAATTCACCCCTCCACTTT; CDR3: CASRRQGGNSPLHF
J: TRBJ1-6; V: TRBV27; size: few; D: -; DNA: TGTGCCAGCAGTGGCTTGGGGGCCGGAGGTTCACCCCTCCACTTT; CDR3: CASSGLGAGGSPLHF
J: TRBJ2-3; V: TRBV18; size: few; D: TRBD1; DNA: TGTGCCAGCTCACCACAGGGGGCTGGAGATACGCAGTATTTT; CDR3: CASSPQGAGDTQYF
J: TRBJ2-2; V: TRBV7-6; size: -; D: -; DNA: TGTGCCAGCAGGCCGTATTGGGAGACCGGGGAGCTGTTTTTT; CDR3: CASRPYWETGELFF
J: TRBJ2-1; V: TRBV29-1; size: few; D: TRBD2; DNA: TGCAGCGTTGAATGGTCGTCTAGCGGGTACAATGAGCAGTTCTTC; CDR3: CSVEWSSSGYNEQFF
J: TRBJ2-5; V: TRBV2; size: -; D: TRBD1; DNA: TGTGCCAGCAGTAGGACAGGGGGGGAGACCCAGTACTTC; CDR3: CASSRTGGETQYF
J: TRBJ2-3; V: TRBV4-2; size: few; D: TRBD2; DNA: TGTGCCAGCAGCCAAGTAGGTAGCGGGGGGGCAGGAGATACGCAGTATTTT; CDR3: CASSQVGSGGAGDTQYF
J: TRBJ2-7; V: TRBV11-1; size: -; D: -; DNA: TGTGCCAGCAGCCGCCGGGTAAACTACGAGCAGTACTTC; CDR3: CASSRRVNYEQYF
J: TRBJ1-2; V: TRBV2; size: few; D: TRBD1; DNA: TGTGCCAGCAGTCCAGGGGGCTCCCCCTATGGCTACACCTTC; CDR3: CASSPGGSPYGYTF
J: TRBJ2-7; V: TRBV6-6; size: -; D: TRBD2; DNA: TGTGCCAGCAGTTACCGGGGGGGGGTAGTCTACGAGCAGTACTTC; CDR3: CASSYRGGVVYEQYF
J: TRBJ1-3; V: TRBV6-1; size: -; D: -; DNA: TGTGCCAGCAATCCCAGCTCTGGAAACACCATATATTTT; CDR3: CASNPSSGNTIYF
J: TRBJ1-6; V: TRBV2; size: -; D: TRBD1; DNA: TGTGCCAGCAGATCCCGGGACAGTTATAATTCACCCCTCCACTTT; CDR3: CASRSRDSYNSPLHF
J: TRBJ2-5; V: TRBV6-1; size: few; D: TRBD1; DNA: TGTGCCAGCAGTTCCAGGGACAGGGCTCCGGAGACCCAGTACTTC; CDR3: CASSSRDRAPETQYF
J: TRBJ2-3; V: TRBV5-1; size: -; D: -; DNA: TGCGCCAGCAGCCAGGACCCCGCAGGGTCTAGCACAGATACGCAGTATTTT; CDR3: CASSQDPAGSSTDTQYF
J: TRBJ2-7; V: TRBV5-4; size: few; D: TRBD1; DNA: TGTGCCAGCAGCTCCAGGGGGCTCTCTCGCGAGCAGTACTTC; CDR3: CASSSRGLSREQYF
J: TRBJ1-6; V: TRBV7-8; size: few; D: TRBD1; DNA: TGTGCCAGCAGCCTTATAGCCGGGACAGGGACCTCCTATAATTCACCCCTCCACTTT; CDR3: CASSLIAGTGTSYNSPLHF
J: TRBJ2-7; V: TRBV18; size: few; D: -; DNA: TGTGCCAGCTCACCGGGCCCAGACTACGAGCAGTACTTC; CDR3: CASSPGPDYEQYF
J: TRBJ1-2; V: TRBV7-2; size: -; D: -; DNA: TGTGCCAGCAGCTTATCGGGTTCCTATGGCTACACCTTC; CDR3: CASSLSGSYGYTF
J: TRBJ2-7; V: TRBV7-2; size: -; D: -; DNA: TGTGCCAGCAGGGCCCCAGCGGACCACGAGCAGTACTTC; CDR3: CASRAPADHEQYF
J: TRBJ2-1; V: TRBV11-3; size: few; D: -; DNA: TGTGCCAGCAGCTCGACTAATAATGAGCAGTTCTTC; CDR3: CASSSTNNEQFF
J: TRBJ1-1; V: TRBV10-3; size: -; D: TRBD1; DNA: TGTGCCATCGGTGACAGGGAGGCTGAAGCTTTCTTT; CDR3: CAIGDREAEAFF
J: TRBJ1-1; V: TRBV7-2; size: -; D: -; DNA: TGTGCCAGCAGCTACCGGGATCAAACTGAAGCTTTCTTT; CDR3: CASSYRDQTEAFF
J: TRBJ2-7; V: TRBV5-5; size: few; D: -; DNA: TGTGCCAGCAGTTACCAGGCGGGGCCGACCTACGAGCAGTACTTC; CDR3: CASSYQAGPTYEQYF
J: TRBJ1-5; V: TRBV30; size: few; D: -; DNA: TGTGCCTGTTCGGGGGGGCATCAGCCCCAGCATTTT; CDR3: CACSGGHQPQHF
J: TRBJ2-5; V: TRBV6-1; size: -; D: -; DNA: TGTGCCAGCAGCAAGGACACTTACCAAGAGACCCAGTACTTC; CDR3: CASSKDTYQETQYF
J: TRBJ1-6; V: TRBV5-6; size: -; D: TRBD1; DNA: TGTGCCAGCAGCCTGGACAGGGGAAATTCACCCCTCCACTTT; CDR3: CASSLDRGNSPLHF
J: TRBJ1-3; V: TRBV4-2; size: few; D: -; DNA: TGTGCCAGCAGCCAAGATCCTCCGCATAGCTCTGGAAACACCATATATTTT; CDR3: CASSQDPPHSSGNTIYF
J: TRBJ2-3; V: TRBV23-1; size: -; D: -; DNA: TGCGCCAGCAGTCAATACGGGGGCAGCGGGGCGGGAGATACGCAGTATTTT; CDR3: CASSQYGGSGAGDTQYF
J: TRBJ2-5; V: TRBV6-1; size: -; D: -; DNA: TGTGCCAGCATGGAGGTCCTTCAAGAGACCCAGTACTTC; CDR3: CASMEVLQETQYF
J: TRBJ2-3; V: TRBV6-5; size: -; D: TRBD2; DNA: TGTGCCAGCAGTCCGACTAGCCCTAGCACAGATACGCAGTATTTT; CDR3: CASSPTSPSTDTQYF
J: TRBJ2-1; V: TRBV7-2; size: -; D: TRBD2; DNA: TGTGCCAGCAGCTTCTCGAGCGGGGGGGCGTATGAGCAGTTCTTC; CDR3: CASSFSSGGAYEQFF
J: TRBJ2-7; V: TRBV9; size: -; D: -; DNA: TGTGCCAGCAGCCCTACGTCGCGGACAAGCTCCTACGAGCAGTACTTC; CDR3: CASSPTSRTSSYEQYF
J: TRBJ2-1; V: TRBV7-2; size: few; D: -; DNA: TGTGCCAGCAGCCATGACCCGCGGTCGGGTGAACCCTACAATGAGCAGTTCTTC; CDR3: CASSHDPRSGEPYNEQFF
J: TRBJ2-1; V: TRBV13; size: many; D: -; DNA: TGTGCCAGCATGACAGACAATGAGCAGTTCTTC; CDR3: CASMTDNEQFF
J: TRBJ1-6; V: TRBV10-3; size: few; D: -; DNA: TGTGCCATCAGAGCCACAGGGTCACCCCTCCACTTT; CDR3: CAIRATGSPLHF
J: TRBJ2-5; V: TRBV5-4; size: many; D: -; DNA: TGTGCCAGCAGCTTGGGACGGGGAGAGACCCAGTACTTC; CDR3: CASSLGRGETQYF
J: TRBJ1-6; V: TRBV5-6; size: few; D: -; DNA: TGTGCCAGCAGCTTGGTAGGGACAAACAGTTCACCCCTCCACTTT; CDR3: CASSLVGTNSSPLHF
J: TRBJ2-5; V: TRBV6-5; size: many; D: TRBD2; DNA: TGTGCCAGCAGTTACCAGCGGGACCCACCGACCCAGTACTTC; CDR3: CASSYQRDPPTQYF
J: TRBJ1-6; V: TRBV4-2; size: -; D: TRBD1; DNA: TGTGCCAGCAGCCCGACAGGGGAGGTCTATAATTCACCCCTCCACTTT; CDR3: CASSPTGEVYNSPLHF
J: TRBJ1-1; V: TRBV30; size: -; D: TRBD1; DNA: TGTGCCTTTCAAGCCGGGACAGACACTGAAGCTTTCTTT; CDR3: CAFQAGTDTEAFF
J: TRBJ2-5; V: TRBV5-4; size: -; D: -; DNA: TGTGCCAGCAGCTTTAGGGGTGAGACCCAGTACTTC; CDR3: CASSFRGETQYF
J: TRBJ2-2; V: TRBV5-1; size: few; D: -; DNA: TGCGCCAGCAGCTTCCCAGACACCGGGGAGCTGTTTTTT; CDR3: CASSFPDTGELFF